This TCR beta chain was identified during a study of T cell responses to AZD1222 COVID-19 vaccine (dated by TCRdb to the early 2020s). In the study overall: TCR sequencing was performed for about 250 trial participants, of whom some 200 were given two doses of AZD1222 and about 25 were given two doses of MenACWY control vaccine. Trial participants were enrolled by age into 18-55, 56-69 and 70-plus year subgroups, with roughly 160, 29 and 62 TCR-sequenced participants respectively. Study-level results and caveats: Most participants were white British and females outnumbered males, and the authors suggested that clonal diversity may have been underestimated. A significant rise in spike-specific TCR breadth and depth was observed after two AZD1222 doses relative to day 0 and relative to MenACWY recipients. Only five or six AZD1222 recipients were SARS-CoV-2 seropositive at baseline, limiting conclusions about previously exposed vaccinees. Reportedly, close to half of the unique spike-specific TCRs recognized epitopes lying outside the regions that are mutated in the B.1.351 and B.1.1.7 variants. Because no day 14 peak-response samples were available, repertoires were characterized only after the peak T cell response. The 56-69-year group was small, and its depth increase did not reach significance, likely because of low power. The vaccine-associated CD4 TCRs covered the entire spike protein, and the dominant responses fell in regions 160-218 and 743-854.

Concerning this clone itself: It has no known antigen specificity. No much larger clone is present one base from it, and per-base qualities are unavailable.

The CDR3 starts with the cysteine, ends with the phenylalanine, and has 14 residues. CDR3 DNA only is kept here, 42 bases in frame from base 1. CDR1 and CDR2 are drawn from the germline V gene: MDHEN, SYDVKM. V sheds 2 bases and J sheds 2 bases, leaving 6 bases between their ends. The CDR3 regions of human TCRbeta chains were subjected to immunosequencing. As for the authors' bioinformatics: Repertoire TCRs were matched against a reference library of SARS-CoV-2-specific TCRs generated with the MIRA antigen-specificity platform. Breadth was defined as the fraction of unique TCRs that were SARS-CoV-2-associated, and depth was defined as the fraction of total T cells that were SARS-CoV-2-associated. Using the MIRA data, each spike-specific TCR was assigned both to the spike region to which the TCR was reactive and to a CD4 or CD8 class. Log10-transformed breadth and depth values were compared by one-way ANOVA with Sidak's multiple comparisons tests. The table was pulled from immuneACCESS by TCRdb, which kept in-frame rearrangements only. Such tables lose some clones; where checked, under half of the loss comes from unresolved V genes, and the rest has no known cause. That table supplies the V and J calls and clone size; D and trimming were determined from the DNA. The sample records 70,000 to 85,000 clones, about 83% of which are singletons. The ten biggest clones cover approximately 1.2% of the sample.

The time point label for this specimen denotes: about 28 days (+/-7) after the second vaccine dose. AZD1222 recipients given second doses at about 4 weeks or at about 12 weeks were pooled, since spike-specific TCR depth and breadth were not found to differ between the two schedules. Samples from vaccinated people were obtained from the UK trials COV001 and COV002, which included a single-blind randomized controlled phase 2/3 trial of AZD1222 (ChAdOx1 nCoV-19) in healthy adults. For TCRbeta chain sequencing, PBMC samples were collected from trial participants at day 0 and at day 28 after the second dose.

The rearranged segments are TRBV28 and TRBJ2-2, with TRBD2 perhaps the D gene, on 5 matching bases. This TCR derives from an adult who received the AZD1222 COVID-19 vaccine. The material was peripheral blood, obtained 28 days after the second AZD1222 dose. The DNA reads TGTGCCAGCAGTTTACGGGGTAACACCGGGGAGCTGTTTTTT. This encodes CASSLRGNTGELFF.